A selection of T cell receptor beta chains follows, all from one sample in a study of blood T cell repertoires in COVID-19. Assay: immunoSEQ multiplex PCR; the TCRdb copy retains only in-frame clones and omits some. The sample consists of some 150,000 clones, around 84% of them appearing once. The sequenced sample was peripheral blood. Source of these receptors: a woman in her 50s in a cohort sampled during active or convalescent COVID-19. Each CDR3 is given with its conserved first and last residue. The D gene is left open where the match is weak. Clone size is stated in some rows and not others, as once, few, many or a class when expanded.

V	size	D	J	CDR3	DNA
TRBV7-9	-	-	TRBJ2-1	CASTAGTYNEQFF	TGTGCCAGCACCGCGGGGACCTACAATGAGCAGTTCTTC
TRBV5-1	-	-	TRBJ1-4	CASSLARQVKNEKLFF	TGCGCCAGCAGCTTGGCCCGACAAGTAAAAAATGAAAAACTGTTTTTT
TRBV7-2	-	-	TRBJ2-7	CASSGPYEQYF	TGTGCCAGCAGCGGGCCTTACGAGCAGTACTTC
TRBV7-6	-	TRBD1	TRBJ2-7	CASRTTAGQGPTYEQYF	TGTGCCAGCAGAACCACCGCCGGACAGGGTCCCACCTACGAGCAGTACTTC
TRBV7-9	-	-	TRBJ1-6	CASGSSSPLHF	TGTGCCAGCGGCAGTAGCTCACCCCTCCACTTT
TRBV12-5	-	TRBD1	TRBJ1-4	CASGPAARGVEEKLFF	TGTGCTAGTGGTCCCGCCGCCAGGGGGGTAGAGGAAAAACTGTTTTTT
TRBV7-8	few	-	TRBJ2-7	CASSSTSRGVNEQYF	TGTGCCAGCAGCTCCACCTCCAGGGGAGTTAACGAGCAGTACTTC
TRBV7-2	-	TRBD1	TRBJ2-6	CASSTRTGPSSGANVLTF	TGTGCCAGCAGCACCCGGACAGGTCCGAGCTCTGGGGCCAACGTCCTGACTTTC
TRBV6-5	once	-	TRBJ1-1	CASSYNTGMNTEAFF	TGTGCCAGCAGTTACAATACAGGGATGAACACTGAAGCTTTCTTT
TRBV7-2	once	-	TRBJ1-1	CASSLGDRLNTEAFF	TGTGCCAGCAGCTTAGGCGACAGATTAAACACTGAAGCTTTCTTT
TRBV27	-	TRBD2	TRBJ2-7	CASSLRGLAGAYEQYF	TGTGCCAGCAGTTTGCGCGGACTAGCGGGGGCCTACGAGCAGTACTTC
TRBV4-1	-	TRBD1	TRBJ2-7	CASSQEPQGASYEQYF	TGCGCCAGCAGCCAAGAACCACAGGGGGCGTCCTACGAGCAGTACTTC
TRBV7-2	-	-	TRBJ1-2	CASSLLQASNYGYTF	TGTGCCAGCAGCCTTCTACAGGCTTCTAACTATGGCTACACCTTC
TRBV24-1	-	TRBD1	TRBJ2-1	CATSDEIQGAFEQFF	TGTGCCACCAGTGATGAAATACAGGGGGCATTCGAGCAGTTCTTC